The source of this TCR beta chain is a study of blood T cell repertoires in COVID-19. This CDR3 region has 15 residues. Germline assignment: CDR1 SGHTA and CDR2 FQGTGA. V was shortened by 5 bases and J by 0 bases, with 12 bases between the two germline ends. This table comes from immunoSEQ multiplex PCR, and its TCRdb copy is limited to in-frame clones, with some not included. The table has some 150,000 clones, approximately 90% seen once. The TCR comes from a woman between 45 and 65 years old with acute or convalescent COVID-19. The chain carries TRBV7-3 and TRBJ2-3; D may be TRBD2 (6 bases). Sequencing was performed on peripheral blood. The CDR3 nucleotides read TGTGCCAGCAGCCCAGTGGGGGGAAGCACAGATACGCAGTATTTT. Protein sequence: CASSPVGGSTDTQYF.